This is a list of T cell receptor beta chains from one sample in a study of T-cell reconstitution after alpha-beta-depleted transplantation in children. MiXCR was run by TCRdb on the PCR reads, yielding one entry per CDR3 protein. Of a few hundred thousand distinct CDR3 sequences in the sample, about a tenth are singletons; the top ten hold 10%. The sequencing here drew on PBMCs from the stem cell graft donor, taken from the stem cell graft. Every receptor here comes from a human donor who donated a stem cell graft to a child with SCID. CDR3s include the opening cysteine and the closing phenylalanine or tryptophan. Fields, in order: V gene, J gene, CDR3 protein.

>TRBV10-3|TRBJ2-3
CAIGKLAGATDTQYF
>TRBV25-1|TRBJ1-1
CASSELGLNTEAFF
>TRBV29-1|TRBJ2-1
CSVERLAGGPRNYNEQFF
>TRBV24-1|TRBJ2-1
CATSDSHADLTAYNEQFF
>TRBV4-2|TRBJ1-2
CASSQGQGQYGYTF
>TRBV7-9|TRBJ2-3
CASSLADRDTDTQYF
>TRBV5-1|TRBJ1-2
CASSPGTGGYGYTF
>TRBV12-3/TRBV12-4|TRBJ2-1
CASSLAGLARVNEQFF
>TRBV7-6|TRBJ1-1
CASSLMGGQLNTEAFF
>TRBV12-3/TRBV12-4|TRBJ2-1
CASSLGTGVFLREQFF
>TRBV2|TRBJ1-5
CASSERTGGYQPQHF
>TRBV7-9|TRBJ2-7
CASSPGDRADYEQYF
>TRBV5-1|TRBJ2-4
CASSWGTSEAKNIQYF
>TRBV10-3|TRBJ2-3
CAISESRSGKDTQYF